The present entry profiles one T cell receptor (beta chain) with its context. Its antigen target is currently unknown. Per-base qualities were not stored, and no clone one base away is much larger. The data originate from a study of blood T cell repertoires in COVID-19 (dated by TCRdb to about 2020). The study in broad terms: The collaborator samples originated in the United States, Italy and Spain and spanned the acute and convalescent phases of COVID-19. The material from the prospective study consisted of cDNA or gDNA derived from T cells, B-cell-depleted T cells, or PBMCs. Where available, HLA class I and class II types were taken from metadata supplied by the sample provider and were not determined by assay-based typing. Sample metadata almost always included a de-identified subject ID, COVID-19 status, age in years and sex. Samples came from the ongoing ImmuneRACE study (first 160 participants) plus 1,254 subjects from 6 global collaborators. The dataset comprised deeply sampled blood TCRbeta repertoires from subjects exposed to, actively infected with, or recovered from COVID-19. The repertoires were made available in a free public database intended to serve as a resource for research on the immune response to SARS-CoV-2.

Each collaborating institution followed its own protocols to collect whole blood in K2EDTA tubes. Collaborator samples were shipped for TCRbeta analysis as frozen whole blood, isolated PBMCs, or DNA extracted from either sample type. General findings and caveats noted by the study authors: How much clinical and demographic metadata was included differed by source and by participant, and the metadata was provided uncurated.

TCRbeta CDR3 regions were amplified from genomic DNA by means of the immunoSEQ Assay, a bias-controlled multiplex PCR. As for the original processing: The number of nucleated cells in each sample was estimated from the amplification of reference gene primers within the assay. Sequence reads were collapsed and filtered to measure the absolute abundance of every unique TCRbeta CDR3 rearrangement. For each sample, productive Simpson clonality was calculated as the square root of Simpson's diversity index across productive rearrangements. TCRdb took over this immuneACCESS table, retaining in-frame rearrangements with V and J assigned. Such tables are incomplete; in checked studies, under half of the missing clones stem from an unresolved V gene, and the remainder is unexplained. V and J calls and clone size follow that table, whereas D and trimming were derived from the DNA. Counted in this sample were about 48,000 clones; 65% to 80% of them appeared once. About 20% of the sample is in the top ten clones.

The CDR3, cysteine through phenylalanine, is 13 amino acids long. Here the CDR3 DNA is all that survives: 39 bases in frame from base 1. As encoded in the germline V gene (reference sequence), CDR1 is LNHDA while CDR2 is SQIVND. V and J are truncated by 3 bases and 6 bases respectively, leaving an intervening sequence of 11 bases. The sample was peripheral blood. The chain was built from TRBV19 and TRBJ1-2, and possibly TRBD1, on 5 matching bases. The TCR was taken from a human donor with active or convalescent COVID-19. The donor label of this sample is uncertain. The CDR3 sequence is CASSMIGGNGYTF. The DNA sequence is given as TGTGCCAGTAGTATGATCGGGGGGAATGGCTACACCTTC.